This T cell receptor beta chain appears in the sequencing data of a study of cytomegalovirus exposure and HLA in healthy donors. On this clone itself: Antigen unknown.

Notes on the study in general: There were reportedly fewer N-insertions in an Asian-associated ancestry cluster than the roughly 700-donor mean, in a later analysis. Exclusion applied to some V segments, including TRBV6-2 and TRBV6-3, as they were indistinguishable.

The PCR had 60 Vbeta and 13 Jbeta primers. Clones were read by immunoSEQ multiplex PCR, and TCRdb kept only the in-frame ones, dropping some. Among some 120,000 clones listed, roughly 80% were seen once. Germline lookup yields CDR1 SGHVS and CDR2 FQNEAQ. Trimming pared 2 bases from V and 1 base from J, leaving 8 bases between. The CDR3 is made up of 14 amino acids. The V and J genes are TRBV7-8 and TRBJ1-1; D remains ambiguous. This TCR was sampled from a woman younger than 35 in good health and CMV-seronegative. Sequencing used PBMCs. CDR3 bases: TGTGCCAGCAGCTTAAGAACAGAGAACACTGAAGCTTTCTTT. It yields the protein CASSLRTENTEAFF.